The source of this TCR beta chain is a study of shared clonotypes between healthy human individuals. Whole-study context: Each donor contributed plates that comprised three CD4 naive, three CD4 memory, two CD8 naive and one CD8 memory.

TCRdb's table, derived via immunoSEQ multiplex PCR, lists solely in-frame clones and lacks some. There are some 2,500,000 clones in the sample; 92% occur only once, and 0.37% lies in the top ten. Donors included only healthy HIV-negative adults lacking recent acute infections or vaccinations. The TCR sequence derives from a man younger than 35 in good health. Some clones in this sample may be carry-over from other donors' samples. Sequencing was carried out using naive CD4+ T cells from PBMCs. Documented subset: CD45RA+ positively selected.

The CDR3 DNA follows: TGCGCCAGCAGCCGATCGACAGGGGGGGCCACTGAAGCTTTCTTT. Translated: CASSRSTGGATEAFF. This chain uses TRBV5-1 with TRBJ1-1; 9 bases map to TRBD1. This CDR3 has 15 amino acids. Germline loops: CDR1 SGHRS, CDR2 YFSETQ. J was trimmed by 4 bases and V by 4 bases; bases with no gene match: 8. Full variable domain (missing parts from reference TRBV5-1 and TRBJ1-1): KAGVTQTPRYLIKTRGQQVTLSCSPISGHRSVSWYQQTPGQGLQFLFEYFSETQRNKGNFPGRFSGRQFSNSRSEMNVSTLELGDSALYLCASSRSTGGATEAFFGQGTRLTVV.